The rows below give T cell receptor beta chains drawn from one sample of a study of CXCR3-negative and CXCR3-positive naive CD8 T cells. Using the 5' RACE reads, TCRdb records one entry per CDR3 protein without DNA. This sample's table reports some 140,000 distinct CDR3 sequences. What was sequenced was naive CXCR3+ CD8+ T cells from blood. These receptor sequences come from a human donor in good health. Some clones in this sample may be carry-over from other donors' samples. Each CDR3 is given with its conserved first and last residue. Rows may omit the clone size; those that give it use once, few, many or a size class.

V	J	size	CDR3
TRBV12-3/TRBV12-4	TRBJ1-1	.	CASNIQRTEPMNTEAFF
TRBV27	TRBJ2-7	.	CASSSGRVDEQYF
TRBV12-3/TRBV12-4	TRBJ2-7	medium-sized	CASSFSYEQYF
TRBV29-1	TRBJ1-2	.	CSVPGVDPANYGYTF
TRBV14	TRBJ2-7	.	CASSLGDLGYEQYF
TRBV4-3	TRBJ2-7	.	CASSQGVRDYEQYF
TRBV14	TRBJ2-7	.	CASSQTGTGTLEQYF
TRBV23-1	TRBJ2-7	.	CASSQSGGADLDEQYF
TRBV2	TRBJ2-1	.	CASPIVGEPVVGEQFF
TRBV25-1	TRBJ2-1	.	CASSEYKSVEGQWANEQFF
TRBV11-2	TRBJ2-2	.	CASRGDGSGELFF
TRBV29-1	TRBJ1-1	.	CSSRGRRLNTEAFF
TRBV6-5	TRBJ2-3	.	CASSSSGGAPDTQYF
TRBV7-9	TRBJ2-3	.	CASSPSGTSADTQYF
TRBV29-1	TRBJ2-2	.	CSVGLVGELFF
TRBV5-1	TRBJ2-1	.	CASSFSDSPDDYNEQFF
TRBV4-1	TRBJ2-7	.	CASSQVAGYVEQYF
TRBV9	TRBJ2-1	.	CASSAGTGDDEQFF
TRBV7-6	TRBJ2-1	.	CASSYGGHNEQFF
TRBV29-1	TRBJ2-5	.	CSGSGTTEGETQYF
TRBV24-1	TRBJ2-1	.	CATSEEETGSYNEQFF
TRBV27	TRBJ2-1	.	CASSLSFGWTNEQFF
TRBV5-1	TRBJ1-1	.	CASSFHARDREIVTEAFF
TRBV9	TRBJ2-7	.	CASSVDGSSYEQYF
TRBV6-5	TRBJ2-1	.	CASSYGTGQYNEQFF
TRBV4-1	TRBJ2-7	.	CASSLLQGIAYEQYF
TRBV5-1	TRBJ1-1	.	CASSFGGAVNTEAFF
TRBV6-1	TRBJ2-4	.	CATRGGAKNIQYF
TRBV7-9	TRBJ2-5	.	CASSLPDGGGETQYF
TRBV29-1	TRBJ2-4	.	CSAGGTTKNIQYF
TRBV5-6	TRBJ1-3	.	CASSLEDSGNTIYF
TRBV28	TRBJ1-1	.	CASSYPPLYENTEAFF
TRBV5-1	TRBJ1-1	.	CASSPRLTGDTEAFF
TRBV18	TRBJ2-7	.	CASSPPGLAGSETIWWEQYF
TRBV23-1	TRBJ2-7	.	CASSQIGTVEYEQYF
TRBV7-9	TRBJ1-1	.	CASSHKQGTGFLNTEAFF
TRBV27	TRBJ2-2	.	CASSWTPAGSTGELFF
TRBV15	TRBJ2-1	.	CATSNDFGLYNEQFF
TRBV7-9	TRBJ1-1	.	CASSPPGDGEAFF
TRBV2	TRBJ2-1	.	CASSDPSGRLPSYNEQFF
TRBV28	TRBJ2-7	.	CASSPPGTGGYEQYF
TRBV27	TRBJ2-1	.	CASSRNRGYNEQFF
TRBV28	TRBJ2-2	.	CASSLYHAGNTGELFF
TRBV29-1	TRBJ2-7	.	CSASTGAYEQYF
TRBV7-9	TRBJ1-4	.	CASSPPWIGTTTNEKLFF
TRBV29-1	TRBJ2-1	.	CSVRAANNEQFF
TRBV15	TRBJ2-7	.	CATSREGTSSFEQYF
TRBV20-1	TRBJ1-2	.	CSARAGTTIFWGYTF
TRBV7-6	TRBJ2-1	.	CASSLKLGANEQFF